These T cell receptor beta chains were read from a single sample in a study of T cells in Graves' hyperthyroidism and ophthalmopathy. MiXCR, applied by TCRdb to the multiplex PCR reads, yields one record per CDR3 protein. The sample contains 450,000 to 600,000 distinct CDR3 sequences, 15% to 20% of which appear only once. The source material was blood. The receptors shown here come from a man aged 40-55 years with Graves' ophthalmopathy. Both conserved end residues are part of each CDR3. D genes are given only for firm matches. Expanded clones are given a class, and other clones once, few, many or no size at all.

TRBV29-1	many	TRBJ2-3	.	CSGKRDFTDTQYF	TGCAGCGGTAAAAGGGACTTTACAGATACGCAGTATTTT
TRBV20-1	.	TRBJ1-1	TRBD1	CSAIPDRYYTEAFF	TGCAGTGCTATACCGGACAGGTACTACACTGAAGCTTTCTTT
TRBV28	.	TRBJ2-5	TRBD2	CASSPTSGSYRKYF	TGTGCCAGCAGTCCGACTAGCGGGAGCTATCGGAAGTACTTC
TRBV4-1	.	TRBJ1-2	.	CASSQAYPPDYGYTF	TGCGCCAGCAGCCAGGCTTACCCTCCTGACTATGGCTACACCTTC
TRBV5-1	.	TRBJ2-5	TRBD1	CASSTGTGSQETQYF	TGCGCCAGCAGCACTGGGACAGGGTCGCAAGAGACCCAGTACTTC
TRBV5-6	.	TRBJ1-5	TRBD1	CASSLGGDRGNQPQHF	TGTGCCAGCAGCTTGGGGGGGGACAGGGGAAATCAGCCCCAGCATTTT
TRBV11-1	.	TRBJ2-7	.	CASSLGSRTESSYEQYF	TGTGCCAGCAGCTTAGGTTCTCGGACAGAGAGCTCCTACGAGCAGTACTTC
TRBV20-1	.	TRBJ2-4	.	CSARQGFGNIQYF	TGCAGTGCTAGACAGGGTTTTGGAAACATTCAGTACTTC
TRBV19	.	TRBJ2-7	.	CASSICRLCSYEQYF	TGTGCCAGTAGTATCTGCCGTTTGTGCTCCTACGAGCAGTACTTC
TRBV19	.	TRBJ2-6	.	CASSILGTGANVLTF	TGTGCCAGTAGTATACTAGGGACTGGGGCCAACGTCCTGACTTTC
TRBV28	.	TRBJ1-6	.	CTSSRRTYSPLHF	TGTACCAGCAGTCGAAGGACGTATTCACCCCTCCACTTT
TRBV6-2/TRBV6-3	many	TRBJ2-1	.	CASGFDSYNEQFF	TGTGCCAGCGGGTTCGACTCCTACAATGAGCAGTTCTTC
TRBV20-1	.	TRBJ2-5	TRBD1	CSASSDRGYQETQYF	TGCAGTGCTAGTTCTGACAGGGGTTACCAAGAGACCCAGTACTTC
TRBV7-9	.	TRBJ2-1	TRBD1	CASSFGQGVNNEQFF	TGTGCCAGCAGCTTCGGCCAGGGGGTAAATAATGAGCAGTTCTTC
TRBV7-2	many	TRBJ2-3	TRBD2	CASRFAGTSVPDTQYF	TGTGCCAGCAGATTCGCCGGGACTAGCGTACCAGATACGCAGTATTTT
TRBV27	few	TRBJ1-2	.	CASSPGLGGYTF	TGTGCCAGCAGTCCAGGGCTTGGGGGCTACACCTTC
TRBV28	many	TRBJ1-3	.	CASSFAGAGNTIYF	TGTGCCAGCAGTTTTGCGGGGGCTGGAAACACCATATATTTT
TRBV30	.	TRBJ2-7	TRBD2	CAWSAGGLSSEQYF	TGTGCCTGGAGCGCGGGGGGGCTTTCGTCCGAGCAGTACTTC
TRBV7-8	many	TRBJ1-3	.	CASSLWGETGNTIYF	TGTGCCAGCAGCTTATGGGGGGAAACTGGAAACACCATATATTTT
TRBV28	few	TRBJ2-7	.	CASSPMSYEQYF	TGTGCCAGCAGCCCCATGAGCTACGAGCAGTACTTC